This T cell receptor (beta chain) was identified during a study of T cell repertoires in cytomegalovirus infection. Study background: From public TCR beta signatures came an indication of both CMV infection and matching HLA type.

Via MiXCR, TCRdb re-called the reads, giving one row per CDR3 protein. The data contain about 740,000 distinct CDR3 sequences, approximately 34% of them singletons. Germline V gene data show CDR1 as ENHRY and CDR2 as SYGVKD. V was trimmed by 6 bases and J by 5 bases, leaving 10 bases between them. The CDR3 length is 12 residues. The sequence was collected from a human donor in good health (CMV status not recorded). Some clones in this sample may be carry-over from other donors' samples. The chain links TRBV10-3 to TRBJ1-1; no definite D call. Material: PBMCs. CDR3 nucleotides: TGTGCCATCAGCGCAATCCAGACTGAAGCTTTCTTT. Its translation: CAISAIQTEAFF.